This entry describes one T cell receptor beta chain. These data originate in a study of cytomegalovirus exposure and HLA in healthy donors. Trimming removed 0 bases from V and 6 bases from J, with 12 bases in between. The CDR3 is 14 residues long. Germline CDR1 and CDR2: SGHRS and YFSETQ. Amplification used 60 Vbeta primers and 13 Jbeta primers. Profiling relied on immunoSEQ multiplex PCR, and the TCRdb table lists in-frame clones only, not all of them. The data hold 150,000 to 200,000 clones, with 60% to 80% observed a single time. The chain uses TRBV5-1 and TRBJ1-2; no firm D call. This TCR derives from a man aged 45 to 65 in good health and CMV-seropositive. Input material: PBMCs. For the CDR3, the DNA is TGCGCCAGCAGCTTGGACAGCCATTTCAATGGCTACACCTTC. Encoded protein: CASSLDSHFNGYTF. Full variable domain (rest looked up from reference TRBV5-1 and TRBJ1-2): KAGVTQTPRYLIKTRGQQVTLSCSPISGHRSVSWYQQTPGQGLQFLFEYFSETQRNKGNFPGRFSGRQFSNSRSEMNVSTLELGDSALYLCASSLDSHFNGYTFGSGTRLTVV.